This TCR beta chain was observed in a study of T cell responses to AZD1222 COVID-19 vaccine. Study outcomes and limitations: Baseline serology detected seropositivity in only 5 or 6 AZD1222 recipients. Donors, mostly white British, included more females; clonal diversity was possibly underestimated.

A note on this clone: Its antigen remains unknown.

The data were produced by immunoSEQ multiplex PCR, yet TCRdb's version contains in-frame clones alone and is incomplete. Counted here are more than 70,000 clones, approximately 86% occurring once; the ten biggest clones make up approximately 8%. The CDR3 runs 16 residues. Germline CDR1 SEHNR, CDR2 FQNEAQ (reference sequence). V lost 10 bases to trimming and J lost 0 bases, with 21 bases between them. Here the sequenced sample was peripheral blood, taken on day 0 of AZD1222 vaccination. The TCR originated in an adult in good health. The chain combines TRBV7-9 with TRBJ1-2; no clear D. This chain's CDR3 is CATAYKVTAANYGYTF. The DNA for the CDR3 is TGTGCCACAGCTTACAAAGTCACGGCTGCTAACTATGGCTACACCTTC.